This T cell receptor beta chain was captured by sequencing in a study of shared clonotypes between healthy human individuals. CD45RO negativity and positive selection for CCR7 defined naive CD8 cells, a population that excluded terminally differentiated effector memory CD45RA+ cells. In germline, CDR1 is SEHNR, CDR2 FQNEAQ (reference sequence). This CDR3 region has 15 residues. V lost 4 bases and J lost 2, with 14 bases in between. The method was immunoSEQ multiplex PCR; TCRdb's version includes in-frame clones alone and lacks a portion of them. The table shows around 2.1 million clones, with about 92% occurring only once.

The clonotype originates from a young man in good health. Some clones in this sample may be carry-over from other donors' samples. The gene calls are TRBV7-9 and TRBJ2-5, with D unresolved. The sample comprised naive CD8+ T cells from PBMCs. Written as DNA, the CDR3 is TGTGCCAGCAGCTCCTTCGTCGAAACACAAGAGACCCAGTACTTC. Protein sequence: CASSSFVETQETQYF.